The 8 T cell receptor beta chains below were found in one sample sequenced in a study of shared clonotypes between healthy human individuals. Some clones are missing from TCRdb's copy, which holds only in-frame ones; the method was immunoSEQ multiplex PCR. The top ten clones hold about an eighth of a sample with around 480,000 clones, about 75% of them seen once. Source material: PBMCs. Receptor source: a woman aged 40-49 years in good health. Some clones in this sample may be carry-over from other donors' samples.

This chain joins TRBV5-1 and TRBJ2-2; TRBD1 matches at 10 bases. V was pared by 4 bases and J by 6 bases, with 18 bases of the junction left unmatched. The CDR3 length is 19 residues. The germline V gene encodes CDR1 SGHRS and CDR2 YFSETQ. Here the CDR3 DNA reads TGCGCCAGCAGCAAGGGACAGGGGATTTGGGATCCCAGTGCCGGGGAGCTGTTTTTT. The encoded protein is CASSKGQGIWDPSAGELFF.

This clone was detected only a few times. This chain links TRBV4-2 with TRBJ2-5; unclear D gene. V lost 1 base and J 0 bases, leaving 3 bases between the germline ends. CDR1 LGHNA and CDR2 YNFKEQ come from the germline V gene. The CDR3 sequence is 13 residues long. The CDR3 DNA is TGTGCCAGCAGCCAAGCCCACCAAGAGACCCAGTACTTC. Translating gives CASSQAHQETQYF.

The chain has TRBV15 and TRBJ2-5; perhaps D is TRBD1 or TRBD2 (5 bases each). Germline CDR1 and CDR2: LNHNV and YYDKDF (reference sequence). V was trimmed by 0 bases and J by 3 bases, leaving 8 bases between them. The CDR3 has 14 amino acids. CDR3 sequence: CATSRDLGEETQYF. The CDR3 coding sequence is TGTGCCACCAGCAGAGATCTGGGGGAAGAGACCCAGTACTTC.

This rearrangement joins TRBV19 to TRBJ2-6; 9 nucleotides match TRBD1. J gave up 3 bases and V 5 bases, and 8 bases lay outside the gene matches. The CDR3 spans 17 residues. The germline V gene has CDR1 LNHDA and CDR2 SQIVND (reference sequence). In nucleotides, the CDR3 is TGTGCCAGTAGTTTGTCACAGGGGGCGCGTGGGGCCAACGTCCTGACTTTC. Residues: CASSLSQGARGANVLTF.

The chain links TRBV5-4 to TRBJ2-1; 8 bases are a match to TRBD2. CDR3 size: 14 residues. Germline V gene lookup returns CDR1 SGHNT and CDR2 YYREEE (reference sequence). Trimming took 3 bases from V and 15 from J; bases not matched to a gene: 14. The CDR3 sequence is CASSSAGREGPRFF. CDR3 bases: TGTGCCAGCAGCTCGGCGGGACGGGAGGGCCCACGGTTCTTC.

In the case of this clone: A much more abundant neighbour one base away suggests this may be a read error. The rearrangement joins TRBV6-5 to TRBJ2-3, with D possibly matching TRBD2 (6 bases). The germline gives CDR1 MNHEY, CDR2 SVGAGI. The germline V and J ends were trimmed by 6 bases and 1 base, with 8 bases remaining between them. The CDR3 consists of 13 residues. CDR3 nucleotide sequence: TGTGCCAGCAGGCGGGACGGCACAGATACGCAGTATTTT. Translation: CASRRDGTDTQYF.

The V gene is TRBV19, the J gene TRBJ2-7, with D maybe TRBD1 (6 bases). Between the trimmed V and J ends, which lost 4 bases and 3 bases, there was a span of 16 bases. The germline CDR1 and CDR2 sequences are LNHDA and SQIVND (reference sequence). The CDR3 totals 15 residues. The CDR3 region is CASSTRQAEGYEQYF. Written as DNA, the CDR3 is TGTGCCAGTAGTACTCGACAGGCAGAGGGCTACGAGCAGTACTTC.

This clone was counted a single time. CDR3 coding DNA: TGTGCCAGCAGTTCCGTCGGGGGTGTAAACTATGGCTACACCTTC. Translation gives CASSSVGGVNYGYTF. The rearrangement links TRBV28 to TRBJ1-2; maybe TRBD1 (5 bases). Trimming shortened V by 4 bases and J by 2 bases, and 14 bases separated the two germline ends. The CDR3 is 15 residues long. CDR1 MDHEN and CDR2 SYDVKM come from the germline V gene.